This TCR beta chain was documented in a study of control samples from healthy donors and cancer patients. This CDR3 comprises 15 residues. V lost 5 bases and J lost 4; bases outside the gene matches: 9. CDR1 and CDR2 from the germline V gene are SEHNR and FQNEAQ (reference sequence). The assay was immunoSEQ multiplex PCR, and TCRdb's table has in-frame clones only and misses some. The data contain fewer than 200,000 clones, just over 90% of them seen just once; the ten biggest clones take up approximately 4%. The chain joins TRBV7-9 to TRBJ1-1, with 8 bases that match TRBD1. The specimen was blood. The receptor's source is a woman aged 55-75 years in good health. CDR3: CASSPRGRGITEAFF. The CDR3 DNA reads TGTGCCAGCAGCCCCAGGGGGCGCGGGATCACTGAAGCTTTCTTT.